The clone carrying this T cell receptor (beta chain) shows up as medium-sized by frequency. Its cognate antigen is unknown. The entry originates in a study of CXCR3-negative and CXCR3-positive naive CD8 T cells. Study-wide findings and caveats: CXCR3-positive naive cells had more hydrophobic TRB CDR3s than CXCR3-negative naive cells.

Researchers prepared the TRB cDNA libraries using 5' RACE with UMI labels. TCRdb re-called the 5' RACE reads and catalogs CDR3 proteins one per entry, DNA excluded. Here the sample table reports 5,500 to 6,000 distinct CDR3 sequences. Germline CDR1 DFQATT, CDR2 SNEGSKA (reference sequence). CDR3 size: 14 residues. The sample comprised naive CXCR3+ CD8+ T cells from blood. Subset described: CD45RO-CCR7+CD27+CD95- naive CD8+ T cells expressing CXCR3 (TNR3+). V and J are TRBV20-1 and TRBJ2-7; TCRdb designates TRBD1, a call that cannot be tested without DNA. This TCR was sampled from a human donor in good health. Some clones in this sample may be carry-over from other donors' samples. CDR3 amino acids: CSASGGRGGYEQYF.